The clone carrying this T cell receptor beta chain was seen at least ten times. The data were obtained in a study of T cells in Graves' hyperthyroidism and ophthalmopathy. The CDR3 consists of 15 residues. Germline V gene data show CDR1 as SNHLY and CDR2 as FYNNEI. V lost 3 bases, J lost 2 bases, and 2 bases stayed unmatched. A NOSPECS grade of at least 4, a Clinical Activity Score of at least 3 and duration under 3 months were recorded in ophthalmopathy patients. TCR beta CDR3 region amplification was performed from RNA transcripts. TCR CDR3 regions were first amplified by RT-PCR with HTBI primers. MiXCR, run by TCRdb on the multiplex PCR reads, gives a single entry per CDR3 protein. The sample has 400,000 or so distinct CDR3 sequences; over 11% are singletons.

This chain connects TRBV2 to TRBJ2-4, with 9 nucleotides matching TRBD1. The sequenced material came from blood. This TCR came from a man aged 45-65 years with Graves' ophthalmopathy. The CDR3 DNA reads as TGTGCCAGCAGTGACGACAGGGGGTCCAAAAACATTCAGTACTTC. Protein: CASSDDRGSKNIQYF.